The clone carrying this TCR beta chain was counted only a few times. The antigen remains undetermined. Germline V CDR1 and CDR2: MNHNY, SVGAGI (reference sequence). The V segment lost 6 bases and the J segment 4 bases; nucleotides outside the gene matches: 6. CDR3 length: 14 amino acids. The sample comes from a study of beta chain features in type 1 diabetes. The study, taken as a whole, reports: Patients with Type 1 diabetes showed moderately but significantly shorter TCRB CDR3s in all four CD4+ subsets. The question of HLA type influencing TCRB rearrangement was one that remained unresolved here.

Since all of the isolated RNA was reverse transcribed, expressed TCRB transcripts were what got sequenced. Read counts averaged approximately 3.5 million for samples of naive, central memory and regulatory T cells. The table came from immunoSEQ multiplex PCR; TCRdb's copy has only in-frame clones and leaves some out. This sample yields about 150,000 clones, of which around 10% are seen a single time; less than 0.5% belongs to the top ten. The rearrangement uses TRBV6-6 and TRBJ1-5; 7 bases fit TRBD1. The sequencing input was central memory CD4+ T cells from blood. The TCR sequence derives from a young man with type 1 diabetes. In DNA form, the CDR3 reads TGTGCCAGCAGCCACCGGGACAGAAATCAGCCCCAGCATTTT. Protein: CASSHRDRNQPQHF.